This T cell receptor (beta chain) derives from a study of Graves' ophthalmopathy and Graves' hyperthyroidism. General study points: Blood repertoires reportedly contained most expanded thyroid clonotypes above 0.001 frequency. Stable hyperthyroidism and ophthalmopathy were told apart by a 13-signature model, which achieved 85% to 90% sensitivity and more than 75% specificity. Ophthalmopathy progression was predicted with approximately 64% sensitivity and about 74% specificity.

The authors amplified TCR beta CDR3 regions, and they did so from RNA transcripts for repertoire sequencing. HTBI-primed first-round RT-PCR preceded second-round multiplex PCR. TCRdb re-called the multiplex PCR reads with MiXCR, one entry per CDR3 protein. Counted here are approximately 410,000 distinct CDR3 sequences, over 15% occurring once; the ten biggest clones make up roughly 7%. A follow-up of 18 months without ophthalmopathy meant that hyperthyroidism was stable. With regard to this clonotype: Antigen unknown. As the CDR3 is not closed by the conserved phenylalanine or tryptophan, this likely results from a read error.

The source material was peripheral blood. The source of this sequence is a woman aged 18-29 years with stable Graves' hyperthyroidism.

The CDR3 sequence: CASSPGRGPEAFY. The CDR3 DNA reads as TGTGCCAGCTCACCAGGGCGCGGGCCTGAAGCTTTCTAT. This chain joins TRBV6-1 and TRBJ1-1, with a possible D match to TRBD1 (5 bases). Germline V CDR1 and CDR2: MNHNS, SASEGT. This CDR3 is 13 amino acids long. The V end lost 8 bases, the J end lost 6 bases, and 16 bases lay between the germline ends.